This TCR beta chain came from a study of a mutant IDH1 vaccine in newly diagnosed glioma. Study overall: Commencement of vaccination occurred 4-6 weeks following radiotherapy alone, or concurrently with temozolomide cycles. Patients previously underwent radiotherapy, temozolomide, or both, and most underwent both.

The CDR3 spans 16 residues. Germline values: CDR1 SGDLS, CDR2 YYNGEE. The V segment lost 0 bases and the J segment 0 bases; nucleotides outside the gene matches: 4. Data came from immunoSEQ multiplex PCR; TCRdb stores just in-frame clones and leaves some out. The sample contains about 54,000 clones, 80% to 90% of which appear only once. Overall study findings and caveats: Whatever changes occurred in top peripheral T cell clonotypes seemed unrelated to pseudoprogression. Patients showed vaccine-induced immune responses at a rate of roughly 93%.

Turning to this clone: The antigen is undetermined.

Time point specified: week 35, safety follow-up. Topical imiquimod was applied with each vaccine dose, which held 300 ug of mutant IDH1 20-mer peptide. The chain couples TRBV9 to TRBJ1-1; TRBD1 matches 8 bases. The material sequenced was PBMCs, taken from a glioma patient whose treatment included an IDH1 peptide vaccine. The clonotype originates from a man in his forties with glioma. The DNA for the CDR3 is TGTGCCAGCAGCGTAGAGCCACAGGGGGTGAACACTGAAGCTTTCTTT. Protein sequence: CASSVEPQGVNTEAFF.